Below, 29 T cell receptor beta chains from the same sample are listed, as sequenced in a study of PD-1 blockade in classical Hodgkin lymphoma. The protocol was immunoSEQ multiplex PCR, while the TCRdb copy is restricted to in-frame clones and leaves out a portion. The table includes roughly 12,000 clones, roughly 90% detected once. Exposure to brentuximab vedotin varied, and each patient had relapsed following autologous stem cell transplantation. Purification of CD4+ T cells from thawed PBMCs was performed via magnetic negative selection. The sample here was CD4+ T cells from blood, taken at baseline. All receptors derive from a human donor with classical Hodgkin lymphoma.

The CDR3 is CASSEEFSNQPQHF. The CDR3 DNA follows: TGTGCCAGCAGTGAGGAGTTTAGCAATCAGCCCCAGCATTTT. The rearrangement uses TRBV6-1 and TRBJ1-5; D gene unclear. Trimming shortened V by 3 bases and J by 0 bases, and 6 bases separated the two germline ends. From germline, CDR1 is MNHNS and CDR2 SASEGT. This CDR3 spans 14 amino acids.

The V call is TRBV28, the J call TRBJ1-4; D remains unclear. The germline gives CDR1 MDHEN, CDR2 SYDVKM. V shed 4 bases and J shed 10 bases, with 25 bases lying between them. The CDR3 loop spans 17 amino acids. This CDR3 is CASSYPLWEGVKGKLFF. The CDR3 DNA reads TGTGCCAGCAGTTACCCTCTCTGGGAAGGAGTAAAGGGAAAACTGTTTTTT.

This clone was recorded once. The chain couples TRBV19 to TRBJ1-6, with 8 bases that match TRBD1. The junction had 7 bases not matched to a gene; V was cut back by 7 bases and J by 5 bases. The CDR3 contains 15 residues. Per the germline V gene, CDR1 is LNHDA and CDR2 is SQIVND (reference sequence). The CDR3 here is CASNRQGANNSPLHF. DNA of the CDR3: TGTGCCAGTAACCGCCAGGGGGCAAATAATTCACCCCTCCACTTT.

V usage is TRBV7-8 and J usage is TRBJ2-2; perhaps TRBD2 as D (7 bases). V was pared by 2 bases and J by 4 bases, with 17 bases between. Per the germline V gene, CDR1 is SGHVS and CDR2 is FQNEAQ. This CDR3 contains 17 residues. CDR3 coding DNA: TGTGCCAGCAGCTTACCAGAGGGGGGGGTGGCCACCGGGGAGCTGTTTTTT. Residues: CASSLPEGGVATGELFF.

V is TRBV7-8 and J is TRBJ1-5; 10 positions match TRBD1. Per germline, CDR1 SGHVS and CDR2 FQNEAQ. This CDR3 contains 16 residues. V lost 5 bases and J lost 6; bases outside the gene matches: 10. The CDR3, as DNA: TGTGCCAGCAGCCTAGGAGGGGGACAGGGGAGTCAGCCCCAGCATTTT. This codes for CASSLGGGQGSQPQHF.

The sample holds one count of this clone. The V and J genes are TRBV10-2 and TRBJ1-1, with D perhaps matching TRBD1 (5 bases). This CDR3 has 12 amino acids. Deletions cut 2 bases from V and 7 bases from J, with 8 bases between. Germline V gives CDR1 WSHSY, CDR2 SAAADI. The CDR3 loop reads CASSEGGIEAFF. CDR3 DNA: TGCGCCAGCAGTGAGGGGGGGATTGAAGCTTTCTTT.

This rearrangement joins TRBV23-1 to TRBJ1-5; D unresolved. TRBV23-1 is an ORF, with its function uncertain. The CDR3 is 16 amino acids. V dropped 0 bases and J dropped 0 bases, with 9 bases sitting between them. The CDR3 region is CASSQSGGYSNQPQHF. The CDR3 DNA reads TGCGCCAGCAGTCAATCGGGCGGATATAGCAATCAGCCCCAGCATTTT.

The V gene is TRBV2, the J gene TRBJ2-7, with 8 bases aligning to TRBD2. V was pared by 7 bases and J by 5 bases, with 7 bases of the junction left unmatched. The CDR3 has 13 residues. The germline V gene encodes CDR1 SNHLY and CDR2 FYNNEI. Here the CDR3 DNA reads TGTGCCAGCATCCCTAGCGGGCTAGACGAGCAGTACTTC. As protein: CASIPSGLDEQYF.

The chain couples TRBV10-1 to TRBJ1-1; D not certain. The germline V gene has CDR1 WNHNN and CDR2 SYGVQD (reference sequence). Deletions cut 4 bases from V and 4 bases from J, with 10 bases between. There are 13 residues in the CDR3. The CDR3 nucleotides read TGCGCCAGCAGTGTTTCAGCTAGCACTGAAGCTTTCTTT. Amino acid sequence: CASSVSASTEAFF.

The chain recombines TRBV28 with TRBJ1-2, with TRBD1 identical over 7 bases. CDR1 and CDR2 from the germline V gene are MDHEN and SYDVKM. V dropped 4 bases and J dropped 2; count of bases not matched to a gene: 10. This CDR3 spans 16 amino acids. The DNA for the CDR3 is TGTGCCAGCAGTTCCCCGGGACAGCGCTACAACTATGGCTACACCTTC. The encoded protein is CASSSPGQRYNYGYTF.

The chain uses TRBV25-1 and TRBJ2-1, with D possibly TRBD1 on 6 matching bases. This CDR3 contains 13 residues. The germline CDR1 and CDR2 sequences are MGHDK and SYGVNS. The germline V and J ends were trimmed by 7 bases and 6 bases, with 13 bases remaining between them. CDR3 coding DNA: TGTGCCAGCAAGGGGGAGATGGGCAATGAGCAGTTCTTC. This gives the protein CASKGEMGNEQFF. The whole variable domain, filled in from reference TRBV25-1 and TRBJ2-1, reads EADIYQTPRYLVIGTGKKITLECSQTMGHDKMYWYQQDPGMELHLIHYSYGVNSTEKGDLSSESTVSRIRTEHFPLTLESARPSHTSQYLCASKGEMGNEQFFGPGTRLTVL.

The chain links TRBV5-4 to TRBJ1-2, with unresolved D. Germline V gives CDR1 SGHNT, CDR2 YYREEE (reference sequence). The CDR3 is 14 residues long. Trimming took 1 base from V and 6 from J, leaving 13 bases between them. In DNA form, the CDR3 reads TGTGCCAGCAGCTTGTCACTGGGTGGAAATGGCTACACCTTC. Translation: CASSLSLGGNGYTF.

The chain links TRBV6-6 to TRBJ1-1, with 7 positions matching TRBD1. J gave up 0 bases and V 6 bases, and 10 bases lay outside the gene matches. Germline CDR1 reads MNHNY; CDR2 reads SVGAGI (reference sequence). The CDR3 contains 16 residues. The DNA for the CDR3 is TGTGCCAGCAGACGAAGACAGGGCGAGCTGAACACTGAAGCTTTCTTT. Its translation: CASRRRQGELNTEAFF.

The chain links TRBV6-5 to TRBJ1-2, with 7 bases identical to TRBD1. Trimming took 7 bases from V and 5 from J; bases not matched to a gene: 10. The CDR3 covers 14 residues. Germline CDR1 reads MNHEY; CDR2 reads SVGAGI. The CDR3 DNA sequence: TGTGCCAGCAAGGGGGCTGATCGCGTTTATGGCTACACCTTC. It specifies CASKGADRVYGYTF.

V usage is TRBV14 and J usage is TRBJ2-5; the D gene is possibly TRBD1 (6 bases). Germline V gene data show CDR1 as SGHDN and CDR2 as FVKESK. V lost 1 base and J 5 bases, leaving 20 bases between the germline ends. This CDR3 spans 17 amino acids. In DNA form, the CDR3 reads TGTGCCAGCAGCCAAGCAAGGACAGTATTGGAATTGGAGACCCAGTACTTC. Encoded protein: CASSQARTVLELETQYF. Looking up the rest from reference TRBV14 and TRBJ2-5 gives the full variable domain: EAGVTQFPSHSVIEKGQTVTLRCDPISGHDNLYWYRRVMGKEIKFLLHFVKESKQDESGMPNNRFLAERTGGTYSTLKVQPAELEDSGVYFCASSQARTVLELETQYFGPGTRLLVL.

The chain carries TRBV9 and TRBJ2-3; 14 bases align to TRBD2. Germline CDR1 SGDLS, CDR2 YYNGEE. V lost 4 bases, J lost 5 bases, and 3 bases stayed unmatched. The CDR3 runs to 15 residues. The DNA for the CDR3 is TGTGCCAGCAGCCGACTAGCGGGGGGGGTAGATACGCAGTATTTT. It encodes CASSRLAGGVDTQYF.

The chain couples TRBV2 to TRBJ2-1, with unresolved D. This CDR3 region has 14 residues. Germline CDR1 SNHLY, CDR2 FYNNEI. Trimming removed 7 bases at V and 7 bases at J, with 17 bases between. The CDR3 DNA follows: TGTGCCAGCACCGACGGGCACTTAGGGAATGAGCAGTTCTTC. This encodes CASTDGHLGNEQFF.

The chain couples TRBV11-3 to TRBJ2-2; D remains unclear. Germline loops: CDR1 SGHNT, CDR2 YENEEA. The V gene lost 5 bases and the J gene lost 1 base, with 8 bases spanning the gap. The CDR3 length is 14 residues. CDR3 in DNA: TGTGCCAGCAGCACGGACGGGAACACCGGGGAGCTGTTTTTT. Its translation is CASSTDGNTGELFF. Supplemented by reference TRBV11-3 and TRBJ2-2, the full variable domain reads EAGVVQSPRYKIIEKKQPVAFWCNPISGHNTLYWYLQNLGQGPELLIRYENEEAVDDSQLPKDRFSAERLKGVDSTLKIQPAELGDSAVYLCASSTDGNTGELFFGEGSRLTVL.

The rearrangement uses TRBV11-3 and TRBJ2-5, with 7 nucleotides matching TRBD1. This CDR3 has 14 amino acids. CDR1 and CDR2 from the germline V gene are SGHNT and YENEEA. Losses at the gene ends were 1 base for V and 2 bases for J; bases not matched to a gene: 1. The CDR3 DNA reads as TGTGCCAGCAGCTTAGCGGGACAGCAAGAGACCCAGTACTTC. Translation: CASSLAGQQETQYF. Combining the CDR3 with reference TRBV11-3 and TRBJ2-5 gives the whole variable domain EAGVVQSPRYKIIEKKQPVAFWCNPISGHNTLYWYLQNLGQGPELLIRYENEEAVDDSQLPKDRFSAERLKGVDSTLKIQPAELGDSAVYLCASSLAGQQETQYFGPGTRLLVL.

The V and J genes are TRBV11-3 and TRBJ2-1, with TRBD2 identical over 8 bases. J was trimmed by 3 bases and V by 2 bases; bases with no gene match: 9. The CDR3 length is 17 residues. The germline CDR1 and CDR2 sequences are SGHNT and YENEEA. CDR3 region: CASSLRGDSGSYNEQFF. The CDR3 nucleotides are TGTGCCAGCAGCTTACGGGGCGACAGCGGGAGCTACAATGAGCAGTTCTTC.

The chain uses TRBV7-2 and TRBJ2-7, with D unresolved. V gave up 5 bases and J gave up 2 bases, with 13 bases separating them. The CDR3 is made up of 14 amino acids. Germline-derived CDR1 and CDR2 are SGHTA and FQGNSA. This CDR3 is CASSPGRGPYEQYF. In DNA, the CDR3 is TGTGCCAGCAGCCCTGGACGCGGCCCCTACGAGCAGTACTTC. Full variable domain (rest looked up from reference TRBV7-2 and TRBJ2-7): GAGVSQSPSNKVTEKGKDVELRCDPISGHTALYWYRQSLGQGLEFLIYFQGNSAPDKSGLPSDRFSAERTGGSVSTLTIQRTQQEDSAVYLCASSPGRGPYEQYFGPGTRLTVT.

The chain uses TRBV18 and TRBJ2-3; D is uncertain. V shed 3 bases and J shed 6 bases, with 7 bases lying between them. The germline gives CDR1 KGHSH, CDR2 LQKENI. CDR3 length: 12 amino acids. CDR3 in DNA: TGTGCCAGCTCACCGCGGCGGGATACGCAGTATTTT. Residues: CASSPRRDTQYF. The full variable domain, its missing parts supplied by reference TRBV18 and TRBJ2-3, is NAGVMQNPRHLVRRRGQEARLRCSPMKGHSHVYWYRQLPEEGLKFMVYLQKENIIDESGMPKERFSAEFPKEGPSILRIQQVVRGDSAAYFCASSPRRDTQYFGPGTRLTVL.

The genes are TRBV2 and TRBJ2-7; TRBD1 matches at 10 bases. The CDR3 totals 14 residues. Germline V gene lookup returns CDR1 SNHLY and CDR2 FYNNEI. J lost 3 bases, V lost 6 bases, and 5 bases had no gene match. In DNA, the CDR3 is TGTGCCAGCAGGGGGACAGGGGTTTTCTACGAGCAGTACTTC. Amino acids: CASRGTGVFYEQYF.

J is TRBJ2-5 and V is TRBV11-2; no firm D call. With 5 bases removed from V and 10 bases from J, the gap between germline ends came to 11 bases. Germline lookup yields CDR1 SGHAT and CDR2 FQNNGV. The CDR3 covers 11 residues. The CDR3 loop reads CASSPGPGQYF. The DNA for the CDR3 is TGTGCCAGCAGCCCGGGCCCGGGCCAGTACTTC.

The chain uses TRBV29-1 and TRBJ2-3; the match to TRBD2 covers 7 bases. Trimming at V came to 0 bases and at J to 4 bases, leaving 10 bases not matched to a gene. This CDR3 is built from 16 residues. The germline V gene encodes CDR1 SQVTM and CDR2 ANQGSEA. The CDR3 spells CSVEEREKNTADTQYF. The DNA for the CDR3 is TGCAGCGTTGAAGAGCGGGAGAAGAACACGGCAGATACGCAGTATTTT.

The rearrangement links TRBV18 to TRBJ2-4; 8 positions agree with TRBD1. Germline CDR1 reads KGHSH; CDR2 reads LQKENI. V shed 0 bases and J 0 bases; nucleotides not matched to a gene: 4. This CDR3 has 17 amino acids. The CDR3 protein is CASSPPGQGAAKNIQYF. Here the CDR3 DNA reads TGTGCCAGCTCACCACCGGGCCAGGGGGCAGCCAAAAACATTCAGTACTTC.

V gene TRBV15 combines with J gene TRBJ1-6, with 10 nucleotides matching TRBD1. Germline trimming cut 1 base from V and 7 bases from J; bases unmatched to any gene: 7. Germline V gene data show CDR1 as LNHNV and CDR2 as YYDKDF (reference sequence). This CDR3 has 17 amino acids. The CDR3 sequence is CATSRGQGANLNSPLHF. CDR3 bases: TGTGCCACCAGCAGAGGACAGGGGGCGAACCTCAATTCACCCCTCCACTTT.

V gene TRBV11-2 combines with J gene TRBJ2-3; D not certain. V was shortened by 5 bases and J by 2 bases, with 8 bases between the two germline ends. CDR1 SGHAT and CDR2 FQNNGV come from the germline V gene. The CDR3 is 13 amino acids. CDR3 nucleotides: TGTGCCAGCAGCCCACGATTCACAGATACGCAGTATTTT. Its protein product is CASSPRFTDTQYF.

J is TRBJ2-4 and V is TRBV30; D remains ambiguous. This CDR3 comprises 13 residues. Germline CDR1 reads GTSNPN; CDR2 reads SVGIG (reference sequence). Trimming pared 2 bases from V and 6 bases from J, leaving 11 bases between. CDR3 protein: CAWSPGWGNIQYF. CDR3 in DNA: TGTGCCTGGAGTCCAGGCTGGGGAAACATTCAGTACTTC.